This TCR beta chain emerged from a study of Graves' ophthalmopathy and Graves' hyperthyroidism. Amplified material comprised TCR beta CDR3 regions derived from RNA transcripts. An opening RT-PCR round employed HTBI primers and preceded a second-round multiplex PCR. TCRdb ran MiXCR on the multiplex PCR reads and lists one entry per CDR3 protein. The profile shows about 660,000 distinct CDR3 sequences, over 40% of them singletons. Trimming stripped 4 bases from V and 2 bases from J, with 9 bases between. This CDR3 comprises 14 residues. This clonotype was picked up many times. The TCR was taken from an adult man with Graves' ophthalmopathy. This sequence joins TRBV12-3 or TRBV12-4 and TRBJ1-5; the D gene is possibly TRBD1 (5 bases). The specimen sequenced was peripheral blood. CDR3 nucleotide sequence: TGTGCCAGCAGTTCTTGGGGGGGCAATCAGCCCCAGCATTTT. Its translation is CASSSWGGNQPQHF.